This entry is about one TCR beta chain. This clonotype was counted ten times or more. Its antigen target is currently unknown. No base-level quality is on record; no much larger clone is a single base apart. Six healthy women forming three monozygous twin pairs were used as donors. All three twin pairs had been reared together and were thought likely to have met the same infectious agents and vaccines. TCR cDNA libraries were prepared from RNA that was isolated from peripheral blood mononuclear cells. These data originate in a study of identical twins' blood T cells (dated by TCRdb to about 2013). Some background on the complete study: About 52 million Illumina reads were obtained across approximately 12 libraries, comprising six alpha-chain and six beta-chain libraries. TCR alpha and beta chain repertoires of three pairs of monozygous twins were compared using next-generation sequencing to assess genetic influence on repertoire formation. The research as a whole found: The study stated that the proposed role of the TCRalpha J segment in MHC recognition during thymic selection needs to be validated by independent studies. Because the twins were reared together, environmental influences could not be excluded as an explanation for twin similarity. Twin pairs were reported to be markedly more alike in V gene usage than unrelated donors were, even when looking at non-selected out-of-frame TCRbeta clonotypes. Looking at the most abundant TCRbeta clonotypes, every donor had more CDR3 sequences in common with her twin than with unrelated donors. The number of shared CDR3 clonotypes between two donors was mainly determined by the product of their cloneset sizes, and twins did not clearly deviate from this trend.

Receptor libraries were prepared by 5' RACE. The instrument given in TCRdb is Illumina Genome Analyzer IIx. To prepare the RNA-based TCR cDNA libraries, a previously described protocol was followed, with several modifications. To prevent cross-contamination, sample-specific barcodes were introduced on both ends of each TCR cDNA library during cDNA synthesis and amplification. As for how the authors treated the data: Between about 90,000 and nearly 550,000 clonotypes were identified per individual, and roughly 2.2 to 3.6 million CDR3-containing reads were obtained per library. Reads carrying improper barcode index combinations were removed, after which the MiTCR software was used to build a cloneset for each library. MiTCR filtered or rescued low-quality reads and corrected PCR and sequencing errors when assembling CDR3 clonotypes. Artificial out-of-frame clonotypes were mapped to in-frame sequences, with one indel allowed in the CDR3, and then removed. V and J gene usage similarity between donors was measured as Jensen-Shannon divergence divided by mean entropy. In TCRdb, the public reads were trimmed at Q25 with fastp and aligned with MiXCR, with productive beta chains retained. Duplicate CDR3 protein sequences are folded into a single record with the most common DNA and genes. These V and J calls rely on TCRdb rather than the paper's analysis. The sample yields 300,000 to 450,000 distinct CDR3 sequences; around 30% were counted once. 6.1% of the sample is in the top ten clones.

Measured from the cysteine to the phenylalanine, the CDR3 is 15 residues long. Only CDR3 DNA is held: 45 bases, read in frame from base 1. The CDR1 and CDR2 encoded by the germline V gene are SGHAT and FQNNGV. At the junction V is shortened by 2 bases and J by 9 bases, with 19 bases in between. The sequencing input was PBMCs. This clonotype was obtained from a woman aged 18 to 55 in good health. The chain is encoded by TRBV11-2 joined to TRBJ1-2; 5 matching bases give a weak D call of TRBD1. The CDR3 sequence is CASSLRPGRDVSYTF. The base sequence is TGTGCCAGCAGCTTAAGGCCAGGGCGAGACGTAAGCTACACCTTC.